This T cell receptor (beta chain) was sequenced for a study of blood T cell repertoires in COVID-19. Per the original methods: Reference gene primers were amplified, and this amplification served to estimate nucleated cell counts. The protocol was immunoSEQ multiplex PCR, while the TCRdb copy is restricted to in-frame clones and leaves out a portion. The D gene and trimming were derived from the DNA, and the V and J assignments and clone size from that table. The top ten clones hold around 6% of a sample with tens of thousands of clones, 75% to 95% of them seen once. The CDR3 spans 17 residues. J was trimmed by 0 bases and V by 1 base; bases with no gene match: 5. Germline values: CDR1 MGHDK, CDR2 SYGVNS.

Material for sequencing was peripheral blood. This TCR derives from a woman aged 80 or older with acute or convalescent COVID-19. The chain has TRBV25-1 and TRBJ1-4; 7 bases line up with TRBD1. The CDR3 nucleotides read TGTGCCAGCAGTGAATCTGGCAGGGGGGCAACTAATGAAAAACTGTTTTTT. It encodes CASSESGRGATNEKLFF.